What follows are 3 T cell receptor beta chains derived from one specimen sequenced in a study of shared clonotypes between healthy human individuals. Assay used: immunoSEQ multiplex PCR; TCRdb lists only in-frame clones, some missing. Among nearly 750,000 clones listed, approximately 77% were seen once. The sequenced material came from memory CD4+ T cells sorted from blood. Subset here: CD45RA-negative fraction. These receptors came from a woman younger than 45 in good health.

This chain joins TRBV7-9 and TRBJ1-1; D remains unclear. The length of the CDR3 is 15 residues. From germline, CDR1 is SEHNR and CDR2 FQNEAQ (reference sequence). V dropped 4 bases and J dropped 2 bases, with 14 bases sitting between them. The DNA of the CDR3 is TGTGCCAGCAGCTATTTCGATGGGTCCAACACTGAAGCTTTCTTT. Translation: CASSYFDGSNTEAFF.

J is TRBJ1-2 and V is TRBV28; 9 nucleotides agree with TRBD1. The V gene's germline CDR1 is MDHEN and CDR2 SYDVKM. This CDR3 contains 16 residues. V shed 5 bases, J shed 4 bases, and the junction held 11 bases outside the gene matches. CDR3 loop: CASSGNPGQGFYGYTF. In nucleotides, the CDR3 is TGTGCCAGCAGTGGAAACCCGGGACAGGGCTTCTATGGCTACACCTTC.

The J gene is TRBJ2-7, the V gene TRBV9; a possible D gene is TRBD2 (5 bases). Germline values: CDR1 SGDLS, CDR2 YYNGEE. Trimming left V 4 bases short and J 5 bases short, with 19 bases between. There are 15 residues in the CDR3. The CDR3: CASSSRTAARNEQYF. The CDR3 DNA reads as TGTGCCAGCAGCTCCCGGACTGCTGCGAGGAACGAGCAGTACTTC.